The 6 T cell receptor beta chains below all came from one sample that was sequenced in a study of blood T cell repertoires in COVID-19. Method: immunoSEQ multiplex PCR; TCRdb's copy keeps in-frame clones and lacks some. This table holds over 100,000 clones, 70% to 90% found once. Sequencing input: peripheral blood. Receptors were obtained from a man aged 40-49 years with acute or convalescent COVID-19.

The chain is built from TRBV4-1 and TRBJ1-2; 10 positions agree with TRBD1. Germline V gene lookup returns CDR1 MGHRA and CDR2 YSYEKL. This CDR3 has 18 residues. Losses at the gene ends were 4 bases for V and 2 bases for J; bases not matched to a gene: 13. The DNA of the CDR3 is TGCGCCAGCAGCCCGCGGATCCGCGGGACAGGGGAGAACTATGGCTACACCTTC. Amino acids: CASSPRIRGTGENYGYTF.

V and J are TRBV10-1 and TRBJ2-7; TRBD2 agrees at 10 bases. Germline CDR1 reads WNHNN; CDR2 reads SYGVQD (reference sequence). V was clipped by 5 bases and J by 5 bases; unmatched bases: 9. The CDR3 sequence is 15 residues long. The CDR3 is CASSRISGGAHEQYF. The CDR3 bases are TGCGCCAGCAGTCGGATCAGCGGGGGGGCCCACGAGCAGTACTTC.

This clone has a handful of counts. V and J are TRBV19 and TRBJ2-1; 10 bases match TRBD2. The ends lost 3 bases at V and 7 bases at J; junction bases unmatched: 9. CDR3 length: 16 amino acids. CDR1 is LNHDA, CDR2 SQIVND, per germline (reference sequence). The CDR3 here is CASSIESGRVRNEQFF. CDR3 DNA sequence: TGTGCCAGTAGTATTGAGAGCGGGAGGGTGCGGAATGAGCAGTTCTTC.

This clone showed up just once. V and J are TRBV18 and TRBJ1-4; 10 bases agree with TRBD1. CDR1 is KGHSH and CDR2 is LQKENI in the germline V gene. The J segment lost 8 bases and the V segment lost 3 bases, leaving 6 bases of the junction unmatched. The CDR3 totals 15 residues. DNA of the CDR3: TGTGCCAGCTCACCTCCTGACAGGGGGCGAGAAAAACTGTTTTTT. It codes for CASSPPDRGREKLFF.

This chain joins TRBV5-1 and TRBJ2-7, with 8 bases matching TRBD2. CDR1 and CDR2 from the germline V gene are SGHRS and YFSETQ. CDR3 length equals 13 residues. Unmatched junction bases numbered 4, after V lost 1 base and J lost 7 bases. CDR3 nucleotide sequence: TGCGCCAGCAGCTTGACGGGAGGGGGAGAGCAGTACTTC. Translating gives CASSLTGGGEQYF.

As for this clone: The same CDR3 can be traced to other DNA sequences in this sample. CDR3 sequence reads: CASSILTGELFF. The CDR3 DNA reads TGTGCCAGTAGTATCCTCACCGGGGAGCTGTTTTTT. V and J are TRBV19 and TRBJ2-2; D remains unclear. V lost 3 bases to trimming and J lost 4 bases, with 3 bases between them. The CDR3 covers 12 residues. Looked up from germline, CDR1 is LNHDA and CDR2 is SQIVND (reference sequence). Filled out from reference TRBV19 and TRBJ2-2, the complete variable domain reads DGGITQSPKYLFRKEGQNVTLSCEQNLNHDAMYWYRQDPGQGLRLIYYSQIVNDFQKGDIAEGYSVSREKKESFPLTVTSAQKNPTAFYLCASSILTGELFFGEGSRLTVL.